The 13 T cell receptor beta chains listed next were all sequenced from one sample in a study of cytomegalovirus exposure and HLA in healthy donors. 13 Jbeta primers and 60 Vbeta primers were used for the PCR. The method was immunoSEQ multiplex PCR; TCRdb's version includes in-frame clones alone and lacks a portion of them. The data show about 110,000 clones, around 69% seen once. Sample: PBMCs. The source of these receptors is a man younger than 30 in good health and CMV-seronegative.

CDR3 amino acids: CASSAGQSNEKLFF. The CDR3 DNA reads as TGTGCCAGCAGTGCGGGACAATCTAATGAAAAACTGTTTTTT. The chain is built from TRBV6-1 and TRBJ1-4, with D tentatively TRBD1 (6 bases). The CDR3 loop spans 14 amino acids. V was pared by 4 bases and J by 3 bases, with 9 bases between. Germline lookup yields CDR1 MNHNS and CDR2 SASEGT.

This CDR3 is CASSQDTVLAPPSYGYTF. CDR3 nucleotides: TGCGCCAGCAGCCAAGATACGGTCTTGGCACCCCCTAGCTATGGCTACACCTTC. V usage is TRBV4-3 and J usage is TRBJ1-2, with no clear D. The V gene's germline CDR1 is LGHNA and CDR2 YSLEER. The V end was cut by 0 bases, the J end by 4 bases, with 21 bases between. The length of the CDR3 is 18 residues.

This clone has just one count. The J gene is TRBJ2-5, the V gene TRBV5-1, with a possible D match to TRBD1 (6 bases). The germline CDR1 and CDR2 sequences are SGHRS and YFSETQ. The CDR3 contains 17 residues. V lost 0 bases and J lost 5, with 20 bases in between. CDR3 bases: TGCGCCAGCAGCTTGGGCCTACAGACGGCCACAGGGGAGACCCAGTACTTC. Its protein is CASSLGLQTATGETQYF.

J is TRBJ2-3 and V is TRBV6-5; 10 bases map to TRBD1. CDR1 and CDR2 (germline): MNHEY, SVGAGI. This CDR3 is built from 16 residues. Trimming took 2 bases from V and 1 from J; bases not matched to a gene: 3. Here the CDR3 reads CASSYGTGAGTDTQYF. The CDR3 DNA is TGTGCCAGCAGTTACGGGACAGGGGCCGGCACAGATACGCAGTATTTT.

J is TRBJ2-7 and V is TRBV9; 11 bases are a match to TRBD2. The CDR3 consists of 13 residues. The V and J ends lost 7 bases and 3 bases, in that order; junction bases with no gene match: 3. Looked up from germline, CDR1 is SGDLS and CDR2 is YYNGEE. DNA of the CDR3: TGTGCCAGCGGCGGGACTAGCGGCTACGAGCAGTACTTC. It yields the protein CASGGTSGYEQYF.

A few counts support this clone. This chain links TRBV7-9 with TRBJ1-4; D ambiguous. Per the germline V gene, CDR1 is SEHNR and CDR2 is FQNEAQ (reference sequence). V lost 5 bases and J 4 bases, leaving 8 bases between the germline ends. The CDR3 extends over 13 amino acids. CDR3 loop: CASSPSGNEKLFF. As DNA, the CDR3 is TGTGCCAGCAGCCCCTCCGGTAATGAAAAACTGTTTTTT.

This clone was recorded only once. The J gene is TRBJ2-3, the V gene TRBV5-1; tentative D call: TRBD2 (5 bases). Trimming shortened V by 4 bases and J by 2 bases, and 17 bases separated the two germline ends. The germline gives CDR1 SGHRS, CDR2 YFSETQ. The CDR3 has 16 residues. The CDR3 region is CASSTWTDLNTDTQYF. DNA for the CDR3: TGCGCCAGCAGCACCTGGACTGATCTTAACACAGATACGCAGTATTTT.

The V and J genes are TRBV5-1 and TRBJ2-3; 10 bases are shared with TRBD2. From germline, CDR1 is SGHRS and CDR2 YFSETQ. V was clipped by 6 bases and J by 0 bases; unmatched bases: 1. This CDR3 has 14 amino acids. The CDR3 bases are TGCGCCAGCAATAGCGGGGGGAGCACAGATACGCAGTATTTT. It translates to CASNSGGSTDTQYF.

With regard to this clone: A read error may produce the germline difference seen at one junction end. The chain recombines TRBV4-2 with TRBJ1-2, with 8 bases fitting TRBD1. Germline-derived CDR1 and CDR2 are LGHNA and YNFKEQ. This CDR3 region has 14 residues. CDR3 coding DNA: TGTGCCAGCAGCGCGGACAGGGAGGACTATGGCTACCCCTTC. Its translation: CASSADREDYGYPF.

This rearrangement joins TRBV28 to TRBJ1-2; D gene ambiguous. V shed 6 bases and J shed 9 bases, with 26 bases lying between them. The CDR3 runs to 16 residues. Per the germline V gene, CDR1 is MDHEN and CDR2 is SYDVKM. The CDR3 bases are TGTGCCAGCAGCCCCGGGAATGTTGTGGCGCTATCTCGCTACACCTTC. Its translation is CASSPGNVVALSRYTF.

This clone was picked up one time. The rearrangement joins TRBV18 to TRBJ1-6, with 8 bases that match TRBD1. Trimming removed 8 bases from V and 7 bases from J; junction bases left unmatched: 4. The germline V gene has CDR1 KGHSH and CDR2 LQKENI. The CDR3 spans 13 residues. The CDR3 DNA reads TGTGCCAGCCGGACAGGGCTGAATTCACCCCTCCACTTT. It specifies CASRTGLNSPLHF.

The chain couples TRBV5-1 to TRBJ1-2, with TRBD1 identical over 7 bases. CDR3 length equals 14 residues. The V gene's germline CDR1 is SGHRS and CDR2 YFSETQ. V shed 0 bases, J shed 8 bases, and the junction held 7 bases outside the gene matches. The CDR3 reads CASSLGDRAEGYTF. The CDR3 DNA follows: TGCGCCAGCAGCTTGGGAGACAGGGCAGAGGGCTACACCTTC.

The DNA of the CDR3 is TGTGCCAGCAGCCAAGGCGTCGAGCAGTACTTC. Residues: CASSQGVEQYF. The rearrangement links TRBV4-2 to TRBJ2-7; D is uncertain. Germline V gives CDR1 LGHNA, CDR2 YNFKEQ. V lost 1 base and J 6 bases, leaving 4 bases between the germline ends. The CDR3 consists of 11 residues.